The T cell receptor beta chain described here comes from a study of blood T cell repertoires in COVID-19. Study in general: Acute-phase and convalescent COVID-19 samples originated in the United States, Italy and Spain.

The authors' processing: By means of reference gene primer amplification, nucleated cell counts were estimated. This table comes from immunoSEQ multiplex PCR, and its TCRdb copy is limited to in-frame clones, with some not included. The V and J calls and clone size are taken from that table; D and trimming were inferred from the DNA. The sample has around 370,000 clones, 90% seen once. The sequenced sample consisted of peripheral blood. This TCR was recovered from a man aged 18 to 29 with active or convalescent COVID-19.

The DNA for the CDR3 is TGTGCCAGCAGCTATAACAGGGCAACTAATGAAAAACTGTTTTTT. It translates to CASSYNRATNEKLFF. The J gene is TRBJ1-4, the V gene TRBV7-4, with D possibly TRBD1 on 6 matching bases. The V and J ends lost 4 bases and 0 bases respectively, with 9 bases between them. This CDR3 is 15 amino acids long. Germline V gene sequence: CDR1 SGHVT, CDR2 SQSDAQ.